This T cell receptor (beta chain) originates from a study of T-cell reconstitution after alpha-beta-depleted transplantation in children. The TCRbeta library incorporated unique molecular identifiers. TCRdb re-analysed the PCR reads in MiXCR, keeping a single row per CDR3 protein. The sample consists of approximately 170,000 distinct CDR3 sequences, over 8.5% of them appearing once. A remark on this clonotype: What it recognizes is unknown.

Study results and limitations: The high TCRbeta diversity at day 60 in some patients came from surviving recipient T cells and thymic progenitors. Hyperexpanded clones declined; after one year, newly produced T cells mostly supplied diversity. Reportedly, only several hundred clones from non-depleted graft cells drove alpha-beta T-cell counts at about two months.

The germline V gene encodes CDR1 SGHAT and CDR2 FQNNGV. V was cut by 5 bases and J by 4 bases, with 14 bases left in between. The CDR3 extends over 14 amino acids. This material consisted of PBMCs, taken before TCRalphabeta/CD19-depleted stem cell transplant. The chain joins TRBV11-2 to TRBJ1-2, with D unclear. The sequence was obtained from a boy under 10 years old with acute myeloid leukemia, due to receive a stem cell transplant. CDR3 nucleotides: TGTGCCAGCAGCCCCCTGGGGTTTGGCTATGGCTACACCTTC. This codes for CASSPLGFGYGYTF.